The following is a T cell receptor beta chain sequence with its context. The junction departs from germline at one end; a sequencing error may be responsible. The data stem from a study of blood T cell repertoires in COVID-19. At the level of the study: Donors in the United States, Italy and Spain gave samples during acute or convalescent COVID-19. PBMCs, B-cell-depleted T cells, or T cells were the source of the cDNA or gDNA that made up the material.

Original analysis: Reference gene primer amplification gave estimated nucleated cell counts. The table came from immunoSEQ multiplex PCR; TCRdb's copy has only in-frame clones and leaves some out. That table gives V, J and clone size, and the DNA gave D and trimming. The table includes about 130,000 clones, over 75% detected once. The receptor comes from a woman aged 55-69 years with acute or convalescent COVID-19. The sequenced sample was peripheral blood.

Here the CDR3 DNA reads TGTGCCAGCAGTGTGGGACAGGTGAAGACTGAAGCTTTCTTT. As protein: CASSVGQVKTEAFF. The gene calls are TRBV25-1 and TRBJ1-1; 8 bases are a match to TRBD1. The CDR3 has 14 amino acids. Germline CDR1 reads MGHDK; CDR2 reads SYGVNS.